A selection of T cell receptor beta chains follows, all from one sample in a study of blood T cell repertoires in COVID-19. Profiled with immunoSEQ multiplex PCR; TCRdb holds only in-frame clones, not every one. The sample lists some 46,000 clones, about 90% occurring once. The sequenced sample was peripheral blood. The receptors here all came from a man aged 45 to 65 with acute or convalescent COVID-19. CDR3s include the opening cysteine and the closing phenylalanine or tryptophan. D genes are given only for firm matches. Where a row states a size, it is once, few, many or the class of an expanded clone; other rows omit it.

j_call clone_size d_call v_call cdr3_aa cdr3_nt
TRBJ2-7 . TRBD2 TRBV5-1 CASSKTSGSSYEQYF TGCGCCAGCAGCAAAACTAGCGGGAGCTCCTACGAGCAGTACTTC
TRBJ2-5 . . TRBV7-2 CASSRDNGQETQYF TGTGCCAGCAGCCGGGACAACGGCCAAGAGACCCAGTACTTC
TRBJ2-3 . TRBD2 TRBV10-3 CATEVASGRTDTQYF TGTGCCACCGAAGTGGCTAGCGGGAGAACAGATACGCAGTATTTT
TRBJ2-1 . TRBD1 TRBV14 CASSDDRDSGYNEQFF TGTGCCAGCAGCGATGACCGGGACAGCGGATACAATGAGCAGTTCTTC
TRBJ2-1 . . TRBV7-8 CASSLDSGWVDEQFF TGTGCCAGCAGCTTAGATTCGGGGTGGGTAGATGAGCAGTTCTTC
TRBJ1-6 . . TRBV6-5 CASNLEAPNDLPLHF TGTGCCAGCAACCTGGAGGCGCCGAACGATTTACCCCTCCACTTT
TRBJ1-2 . . TRBV28 CAGSGTLYGYTF TGTGCCGGCAGTGGGACACTCTATGGCTACACCTTC
TRBJ1-1 . . TRBV21-1 CASSRGRENTEAFF TGTGCCAGCAGCAGGGGGAGGGAGAACACTGAAGCTTTCTTT
TRBJ2-2 few TRBD1 TRBV7-2 CASSWTGPNTGELFF TGTGCCAGCAGCTGGACAGGCCCGAACACCGGGGAGCTGTTTTTT
TRBJ2-7 . . TRBV3-1/TRBV3-2 CASSQGNLLKAGYEQYF TGTGCCAGCAGCCAAGGAAACTTACTGAAAGCGGGCTACGAGCAGTACTTC
TRBJ1-5 . TRBD1 TRBV19 CASSVGTGDDQPQHF TGTGCCAGTAGTGTGGGGACAGGGGATGATCAGCCCCAGCATTTT
TRBJ2-1 . TRBD1 TRBV28 CASSPAYRGYEQFF TGTGCCAGCAGTCCCGCATACAGGGGCTATGAGCAGTTCTTC
TRBJ2-7 once . TRBV11-3 CASSLEGGMFWEQYF TGTGCCAGCAGCTTAGAAGGGGGTATGTTTTGGGAGCAGTACTTC
TRBJ2-2 . TRBD2 TRBV27 CASSFRLAGGNTGELFF TGTGCCAGCAGTTTTCGGCTAGCGGGGGGGAACACCGGGGAGCTGTTTTTT
TRBJ1-4 . . TRBV6-1 CASSEVWAEKLFF TGTGCCAGCAGTGAGGTGTGGGCGGAAAAACTGTTTTTT
TRBJ2-3 . . TRBV28 CASSVPSTDTQYF TGTGCCAGCAGTGTTCCTAGCACAGATACGCAGTATTTT
TRBJ2-2 once TRBD1 TRBV7-8 CASSTRTGNTGELFF TGTGCCAGCAGCACCCGGACAGGGAACACCGGGGAGCTGTTTTTT
TRBJ2-1 . . TRBV7-8 CASSLVLAIYNEQFF TGTGCCAGCAGCTTAGTGTTGGCAATATACAATGAGCAGTTCTTC
TRBJ2-4 . . TRBV23-1 CASSPGIAKNIQYF TGCGCCAGCAGTCCCGGGATAGCCAAAAACATTCAGTACTTC
TRBJ2-5 once TRBD1 TRBV9 CASSVGSGQGRETQYF TGTGCCAGCAGCGTAGGGTCCGGACAGGGTCGAGAGACCCAGTACTTC
TRBJ2-3 . . TRBV27 CASSFASRRTDTQYF TGTGCCAGCAGTTTTGCCAGTCGGAGAACAGATACGCAGTATTTT
TRBJ1-5 . . TRBV19 CASSIEAGGEQPQHF TGTGCCAGTAGTATAGAAGCGGGGGGTGAGCAGCCCCAGCATTTT
TRBJ2-2 . . TRBV9 CASSRVGSGELFF TGTGCCAGCAGCAGAGTCGGGTCCGGGGAGCTGTTTTTT
TRBJ1-1 . . TRBV5-4 CASSWGGGVINTEAFF TGTGCCAGCAGCTGGGGCGGAGGGGTAATAAACACTGAAGCTTTCTTT
TRBJ2-3 . TRBD2 TRBV7-9 CASSPSSGGPVSTDTQYF TGTGCCAGCAGCCCGTCTAGCGGGGGGCCCGTTAGTACAGATACGCAGTATTTT
TRBJ1-2 . TRBD1 TRBV5-4 CASSPSDRLGGYTF TGTGCCAGCAGCCCCTCGGACAGGCTGGGTGGCTACACCTTC
TRBJ2-5 . . TRBV6-6 CASSYGQPQETQYF TGTGCCAGCAGTTACGGCCAACCTCAAGAGACCCAGTACTTC
TRBJ1-3 . TRBD1 TRBV7-2 CASSFWRQGGTSGNTIYF TGTGCCAGCAGCTTCTGGCGACAGGGGGGTACCTCTGGAAACACCATATATTTT
TRBJ1-1 . TRBD1 TRBV19 CASRDRKTQLTFF TGTGCCAGCCGGGACAGGAAAACCCAGTTGACTTTCTTT
TRBJ1-6 . TRBD1 TRBV19 CASSSRDSYNSPLHF TGTGCCAGTAGTTCCCGGGACAGCTATAATTCACCCCTCCACTTT
TRBJ2-7 . . TRBV6-2/TRBV6-3 CASSYQLARSYEQYF TGTGCCAGCAGTTACCAGCTAGCGAGGTCCTACGAGCAGTACTTC
TRBJ2-5 . . TRBV19 CASSMSGATGETQYF TGTGCCAGTAGTATGTCAGGGGCGACGGGAGAGACCCAGTACTTC
TRBJ2-7 . . TRBV27 CASTRQGGDEQYF TGTGCCAGCACACGACAGGGAGGCGACGAGCAGTACTTC
TRBJ1-2 . . TRBV19 CASKNRLGLNYGYTF TGTGCCAGTAAGAATCGTCTAGGTCTAAACTATGGCTACACCTTC
TRBJ1-6 . . TRBV21-1 CASSKSRGPGDNSPLHF TGTGCCAGCAGCAAAAGCAGGGGGCCGGGAGATAATTCACCCCTCCACTTT
TRBJ2-1 . . TRBV11-3 CASSSGGTSYNEQFF TGTGCCAGCAGCTCAGGAGGGACCTCCTACAATGAGCAGTTCTTC
TRBJ2-5 . . TRBV30 CAWREGSGTQYF TGTGCCTGGAGGGAAGGCTCGGGGACCCAGTACTTC
TRBJ2-7 . TRBD1 TRBV7-9 CASSLATGDYEQYF TGTGCCAGCAGCTTAGCGACAGGGGACTACGAGCAGTACTTC
TRBJ2-1 . . TRBV19 CASSMLVRLSSYNEQFF TGTGCCAGTAGTATGTTGGTGAGGCTTAGCTCCTACAATGAGCAGTTCTTC
TRBJ1-6 . . TRBV18 CASSPQVPENNSPLHF TGTGCCAGCTCACCCCAGGTCCCAGAGAATAATTCACCCCTCCACTTT
TRBJ1-1 . . TRBV4-3 CASSQGSGGLPEAFF TGCGCCAGCAGCCAAGGCTCCGGCGGGTTGCCTGAAGCTTTCTTT
TRBJ2-7 . . TRBV5-1 CASSLSGTYEQYF TGCGCCAGCAGCTTGAGCGGTACCTACGAGCAGTACTTC
TRBJ2-5 . . TRBV5-1 CASSSRTTTGDETQYF TGCGCCAGCAGCTCCCGGACTACGACGGGAGATGAGACCCAGTACTTC
TRBJ2-2 . TRBD1 TRBV6-1 CASSENPVGTGGIGLTGELFF TGTGCCAGCAGTGAAAACCCAGTAGGGACAGGGGGTATCGGGTTAACCGGGGAGCTGTTTTTT
TRBJ1-2 . TRBD1 TRBV25-1 CASSESPGGFGYTF TGTGCCAGCAGTGAATCTCCAGGGGGCTTTGGCTACACCTTC
TRBJ2-5 . . TRBV5-6 CASSSRGMETQYF TGTGCCAGCAGCTCCAGGGGAATGGAGACCCAGTACTTC
TRBJ2-7 . TRBD1 TRBV6-5 CASSYVPGTGGGEQYF TGTGCCAGCAGTTACGTCCCAGGGACAGGGGGAGGGGAGCAGTACTTC
TRBJ1-6 . . TRBV5-1 CASSEYQNSPLHF TGCGCCAGCAGCGAGTACCAAAATTCACCCCTCCACTTT
TRBJ2-1 . TRBD2 TRBV10-3 CAISESQASGRNEQFF TGTGCCATCAGTGAGTCCCAGGCTAGCGGGAGGAATGAGCAGTTCTTC
TRBJ2-1 few . TRBV29-1 CSVTGRGGDEQFF TGCAGCGTTACAGGGAGGGGGGGCGATGAGCAGTTCTTC
TRBJ2-5 . . TRBV18 CASSPGGSETQYF TGTGCCAGCTCACCAGGGGGGTCGGAGACCCAGTACTTC
TRBJ1-1 . TRBD1 TRBV6-6 CASSLDRGTEAFF TGTGCCAGCAGTCTCGACAGGGGTACTGAAGCTTTCTTT
TRBJ2-2 . TRBD2 TRBV5-1 CASSFAGSGRSTGELFF TGCGCCAGCAGCTTTGCAGGTAGCGGGAGAAGTACCGGGGAGCTGTTTTTT
TRBJ1-5 . TRBD1 TRBV6-5 CASSPGQGEYQPQHF TGTGCCAGCAGTCCCGGACAGGGGGAATATCAGCCCCAGCATTTT
TRBJ1-4 . TRBD1 TRBV29-1 CSVAKQGANEKLFF TGCAGCGTCGCGAAACAGGGGGCTAATGAAAAACTGTTTTTT
TRBJ1-1 . TRBD1 TRBV28 CASSPLGGRMNTEAFF TGTGCCAGCAGTCCCCTAGGGGGCAGGATGAACACTGAAGCTTTCTTT
TRBJ2-1 few TRBD1 TRBV9 CASSPTGASANEQFF TGTGCCAGCAGCCCAACAGGGGCGTCCGCCAATGAGCAGTTCTTC
TRBJ1-6 . . TRBV7-2 CASSLQGAGSPLHF TGTGCCAGCAGCTTACAAGGGGCCGGTTCACCCCTCCACTTT
TRBJ1-5 . . TRBV7-2 CASSFSLYQPQHF TGTGCCAGCAGCTTCTCCCTCTATCAGCCCCAGCATTTT
TRBJ2-7 . . TRBV6-5 CASSASLYTSYEQYF TGTGCCAGCAGCGCCTCCCTTTACACCTCCTACGAGCAGTACTTC